These 2 T cell receptor beta chains were sequenced from one sample in a study of T cells in Graves' hyperthyroidism and ophthalmopathy. Amplification of TCR beta CDR3 regions was performed using RNA transcripts as template. TCR CDR3 underwent first-round RT-PCR with the HTBI primer set. From the multiplex PCR reads, TCRdb called clonotypes with MiXCR, one entry per CDR3 protein. The data contain roughly 570,000 distinct CDR3 sequences, about a sixth of them singletons. The sample comprised blood. Every receptor here comes from a woman aged 25 to 45 with Graves' hyperthyroidism.

This clonotype came up a few times. The chain carries TRBV7-7 and TRBJ2-2, with 7 positions matching TRBD1. The germline V gene encodes CDR1 SSHAT and CDR2 FNYEAQ (reference sequence). The CDR3 runs 15 residues. J lost 4 bases, V lost 4 bases, and 6 bases had no gene match. CDR3 sequence reads: CASSSTGAPTGELFF. For the CDR3, the DNA is TGTGCCAGCAGCTCCACAGGGGCTCCCACCGGGGAGCTGTTTTTT.

J is TRBJ2-6 and V is TRBV7-9, with D perhaps matching TRBD2 (6 bases). There are 18 residues in the CDR3. V was cut by 4 bases and J by 0 bases, with 16 bases left in between. CDR1 and CDR2 (germline): SEHNR, FQNEAQ (reference sequence). The CDR3 region has the DNA TGTGCCAGCAGCTCTCGTAGCGGTGCGAGCTCTGGGGCCAACGTCCTGACTTTC. This sequence encodes CASSSRSGASSGANVLTF.